Reported below is one TCR beta chain. This CDR3 contains 16 residues. CDR1 SQVTM and CDR2 ANQGSEA come from the germline V gene. With 7 bases clipped from V and 1 base from J, the junction kept 9 bases outside the gene matches. Treatment of the sample: about 20 received Ad26.COV2.S at low or high dose, single or two shots; several received placebo; per-sample allocation not given. Sampling was done on day 63 after the first vaccine or placebo injection. Spike of the Wuhan-strain SARS-CoV-2 was expressed by an Ad26 vector, which formed the vaccine. These data originate in a study of Ad26.COV2.S vaccination and SARS-CoV-2 variants. Here immunoSEQ multiplex PCR was the method, and the copy in TCRdb shows in-frame clones only, minus some. The sample has about 420,000 clones, around nine tenths seen once; the top ten hold about 4%.

This specimen consisted of peripheral blood, obtained in a trial of Ad26.COV2.S vaccine versus placebo. The origin of this receptor is a person between 18 and 60 years old who received the Ad26.COV2.S COVID-19 vaccine or a placebo. V gene TRBV29-1 combines with J gene TRBJ2-6; 8 bases map to TRBD1. DNA of the CDR3: TGCAGCGCCCGGACAGGGCTTAATTCTGGGGCCAACGTCCTGACTTTC. Its protein is CSARTGLNSGANVLTF.